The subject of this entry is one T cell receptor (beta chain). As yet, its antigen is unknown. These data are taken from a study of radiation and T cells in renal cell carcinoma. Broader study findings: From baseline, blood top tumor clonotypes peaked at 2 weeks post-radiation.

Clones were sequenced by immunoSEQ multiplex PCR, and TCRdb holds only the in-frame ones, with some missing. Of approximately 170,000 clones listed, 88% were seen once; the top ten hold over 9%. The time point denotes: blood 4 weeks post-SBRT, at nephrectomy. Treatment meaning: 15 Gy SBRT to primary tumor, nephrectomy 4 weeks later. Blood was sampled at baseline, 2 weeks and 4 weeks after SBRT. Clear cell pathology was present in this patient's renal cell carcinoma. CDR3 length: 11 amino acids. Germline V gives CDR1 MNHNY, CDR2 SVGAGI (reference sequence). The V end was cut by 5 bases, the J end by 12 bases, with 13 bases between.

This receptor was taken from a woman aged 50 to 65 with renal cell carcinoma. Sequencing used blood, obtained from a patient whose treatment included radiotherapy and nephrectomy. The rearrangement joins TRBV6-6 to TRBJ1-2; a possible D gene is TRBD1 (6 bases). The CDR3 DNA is TGTGCCAGCAGTACTGGGGGCGTTCACACCTTC. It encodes CASSTGGVHTF.